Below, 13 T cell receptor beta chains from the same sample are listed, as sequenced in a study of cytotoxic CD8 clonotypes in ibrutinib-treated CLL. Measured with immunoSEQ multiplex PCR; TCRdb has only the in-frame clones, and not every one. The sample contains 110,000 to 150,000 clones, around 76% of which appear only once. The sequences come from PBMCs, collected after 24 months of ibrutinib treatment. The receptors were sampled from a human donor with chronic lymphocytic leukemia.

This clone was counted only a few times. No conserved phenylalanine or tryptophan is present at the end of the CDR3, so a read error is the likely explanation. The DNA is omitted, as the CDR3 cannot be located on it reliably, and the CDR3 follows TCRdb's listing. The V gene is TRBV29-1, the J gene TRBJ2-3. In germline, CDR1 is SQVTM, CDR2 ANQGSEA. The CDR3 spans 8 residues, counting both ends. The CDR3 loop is CSARHRGH.

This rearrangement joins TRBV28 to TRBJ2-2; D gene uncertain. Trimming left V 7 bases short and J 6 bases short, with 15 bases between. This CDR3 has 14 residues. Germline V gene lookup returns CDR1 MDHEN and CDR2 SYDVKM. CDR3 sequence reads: CASTLSGSPGELFF. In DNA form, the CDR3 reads TGTGCCAGCACATTATCCGGGTCCCCCGGGGAGCTGTTTTTT.

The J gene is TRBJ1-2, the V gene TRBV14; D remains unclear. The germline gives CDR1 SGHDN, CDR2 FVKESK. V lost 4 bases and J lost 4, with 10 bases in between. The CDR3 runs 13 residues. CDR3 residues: CASSPGYGYGYTF. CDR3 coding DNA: TGTGCCAGCAGCCCGGGATACGGCTATGGCTACACCTTC.

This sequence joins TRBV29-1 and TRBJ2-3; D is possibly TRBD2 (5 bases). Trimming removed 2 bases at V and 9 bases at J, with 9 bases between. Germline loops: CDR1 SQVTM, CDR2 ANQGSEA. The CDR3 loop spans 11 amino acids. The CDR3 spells CSVELGETQYF. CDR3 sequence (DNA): TGCAGCGTTGAACTGGGAGAAACGCAGTATTTT.

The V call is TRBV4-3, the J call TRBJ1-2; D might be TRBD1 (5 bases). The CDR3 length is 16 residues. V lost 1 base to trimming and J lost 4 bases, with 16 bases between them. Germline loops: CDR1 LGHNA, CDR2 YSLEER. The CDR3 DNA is TGCGCCAGCAGCCAAGGCTGGGACCATTCCCCCTATGGCTACACCTTC. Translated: CASSQGWDHSPYGYTF.

The chain's CDR3 is CASTQSSTFSNQPQHF. Written as DNA, the CDR3 is TGTGCCAGCACCCAAAGTTCGACTTTTAGCAATCAGCCCCAGCATTTT. The chain recombines TRBV28 with TRBJ1-5, with unresolved D. This CDR3 is 16 amino acids long. Trimming left V 7 bases short and J 0 bases short, with 16 bases between. Germline CDR1 reads MDHEN; CDR2 reads SYDVKM.

The CDR3 here is CASSPRGGHIEAFF. CDR3 coding DNA: TGTGCCAGCAGCCCCCGAGGCGGACACATTGAAGCTTTCTTT. V usage is TRBV7-2 and J usage is TRBJ1-1, with a tentative D call TRBD1 (5 bases). The V end lost 5 bases, the J end lost 7 bases, and 17 bases lay between the germline ends. CDR1 is SGHTA, CDR2 FQGNSA, per germline. The CDR3 is 14 residues long.

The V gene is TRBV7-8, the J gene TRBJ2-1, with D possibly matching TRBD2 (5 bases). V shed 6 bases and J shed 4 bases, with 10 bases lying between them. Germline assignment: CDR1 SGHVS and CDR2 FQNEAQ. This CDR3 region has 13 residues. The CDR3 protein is CASRGSAYNEQFF. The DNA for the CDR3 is TGTGCCAGCAGGGGGAGCGCATACAATGAGCAGTTCTTC.

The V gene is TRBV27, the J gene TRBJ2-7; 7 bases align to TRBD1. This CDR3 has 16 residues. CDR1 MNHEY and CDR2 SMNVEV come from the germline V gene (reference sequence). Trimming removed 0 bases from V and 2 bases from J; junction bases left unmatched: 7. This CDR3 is CASSLSMWDSAYEQYF. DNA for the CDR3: TGTGCCAGCAGTTTATCGATGTGGGACAGTGCCTACGAGCAGTACTTC.

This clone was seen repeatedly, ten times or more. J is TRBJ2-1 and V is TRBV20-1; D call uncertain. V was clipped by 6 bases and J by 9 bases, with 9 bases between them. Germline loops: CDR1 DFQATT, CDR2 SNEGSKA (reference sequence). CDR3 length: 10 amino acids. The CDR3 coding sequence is TGCAGTGCCCTCAGCCCTGAGCAGTTCTTC. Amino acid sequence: CSALSPEQFF.

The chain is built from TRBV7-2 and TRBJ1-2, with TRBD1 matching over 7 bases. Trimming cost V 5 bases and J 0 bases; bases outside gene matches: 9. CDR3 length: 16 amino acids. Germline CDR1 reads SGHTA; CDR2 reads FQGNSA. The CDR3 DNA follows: TGTGCCAGCAGCCCGGCCGGGACAGTTACTAACTATGGCTACACCTTC. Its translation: CASSPAGTVTNYGYTF. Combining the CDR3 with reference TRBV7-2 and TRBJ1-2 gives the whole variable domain GAGVSQSPSNKVTEKGKDVELRCDPISGHTALYWYRQSLGQGLEFLIYFQGNSAPDKSGLPSDRFSAERTGGSVSTLTIQRTQQEDSAVYLCASSPAGTVTNYGYTFGSGTRLTVV.

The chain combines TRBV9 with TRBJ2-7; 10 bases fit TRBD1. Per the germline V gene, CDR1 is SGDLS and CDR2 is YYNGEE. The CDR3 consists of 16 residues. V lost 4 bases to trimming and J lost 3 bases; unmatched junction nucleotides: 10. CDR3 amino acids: CASSQGQGFMFYEQYF. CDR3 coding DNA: TGTGCCAGCAGCCAGGGACAGGGGTTCATGTTCTACGAGCAGTACTTC.

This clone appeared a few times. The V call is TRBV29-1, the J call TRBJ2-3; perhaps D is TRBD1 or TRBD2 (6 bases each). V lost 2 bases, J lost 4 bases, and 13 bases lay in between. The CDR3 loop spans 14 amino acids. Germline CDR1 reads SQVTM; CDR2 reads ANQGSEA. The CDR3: CSVEPPGAADTQYF. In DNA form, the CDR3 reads TGCAGCGTTGAACCCCCGGGGGCCGCAGATACGCAGTATTTT.